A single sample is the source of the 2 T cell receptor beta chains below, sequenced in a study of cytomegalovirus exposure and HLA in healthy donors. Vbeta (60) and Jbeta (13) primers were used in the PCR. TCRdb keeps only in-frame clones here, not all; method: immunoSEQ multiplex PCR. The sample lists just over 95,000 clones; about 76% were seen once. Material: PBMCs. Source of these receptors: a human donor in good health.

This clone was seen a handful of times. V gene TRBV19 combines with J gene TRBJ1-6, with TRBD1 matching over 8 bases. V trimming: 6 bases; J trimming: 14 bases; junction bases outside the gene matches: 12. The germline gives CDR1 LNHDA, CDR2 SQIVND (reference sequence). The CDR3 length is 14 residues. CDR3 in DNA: TGTGCCAGTAGCGGGGGACAGGAGAGGGTGACCCTCCACTTT. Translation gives CASSGGQERVTLHF.

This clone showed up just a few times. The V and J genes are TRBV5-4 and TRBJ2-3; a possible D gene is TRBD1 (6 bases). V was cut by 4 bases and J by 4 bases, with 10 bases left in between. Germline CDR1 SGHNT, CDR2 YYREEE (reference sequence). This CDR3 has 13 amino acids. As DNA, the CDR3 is TGTGCCAGCAGCGGGCGACAGGCAGATACGCAGTATTTT. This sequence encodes CASSGRQADTQYF. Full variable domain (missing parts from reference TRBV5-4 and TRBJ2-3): ETGVTQSPTHLIKTRGQQVTLRCSSQSGHNTVSWYQQALGQGPQFIFQYYREEENGRGNFPPRFSGLQFPNYSSELNVNALELDDSALYLCASSGRQADTQYFGPGTRLTVL.